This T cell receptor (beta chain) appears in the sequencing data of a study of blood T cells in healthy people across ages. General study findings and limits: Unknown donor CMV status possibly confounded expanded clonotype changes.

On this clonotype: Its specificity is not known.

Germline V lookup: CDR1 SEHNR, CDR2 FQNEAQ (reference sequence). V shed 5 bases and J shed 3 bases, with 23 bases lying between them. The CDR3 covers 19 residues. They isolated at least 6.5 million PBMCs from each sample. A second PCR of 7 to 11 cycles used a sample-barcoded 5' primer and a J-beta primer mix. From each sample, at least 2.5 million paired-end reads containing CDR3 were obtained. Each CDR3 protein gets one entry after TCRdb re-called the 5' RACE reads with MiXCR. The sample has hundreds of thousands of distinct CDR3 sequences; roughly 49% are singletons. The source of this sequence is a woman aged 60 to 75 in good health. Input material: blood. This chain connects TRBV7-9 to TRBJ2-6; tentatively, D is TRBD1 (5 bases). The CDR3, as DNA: TGTGCCAGCAGCCCGAACTTTGGGCAGGGCTCAGTTGGGGCCAACGTCCTGACTTTC. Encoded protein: CASSPNFGQGSVGANVLTF.